This T cell receptor beta chain was sequenced in a study of blood T cell repertoires in COVID-19. On the study more broadly: The origin of the acute and convalescent COVID-19 samples was the United States, Italy and Spain. Sample material is recorded as cDNA or gDNA derived from T cells, B-cell-depleted T cells, or PBMCs.

Per the original data handling: Amplification with reference gene primers provided the estimates of nucleated cell counts. Profiling relied on immunoSEQ multiplex PCR, and the TCRdb table lists in-frame clones only, not all of them. The DNA was the basis for D and trimming; V, J and clone size are from that table. The sample carries roughly 120,000 clones, around 83% recorded once. Losses at the gene ends were 4 bases for V and 2 bases for J; bases not matched to a gene: 9. In germline, CDR1 is SGHTA, CDR2 FQGNSA. There are 16 residues in the CDR3. The specimen was peripheral blood. The chain recombines TRBV7-2 with TRBJ2-3, with 7 bases fitting TRBD2. This clonotype was obtained from a man in his forties or fifties with acute or convalescent COVID-19. CDR3 loop: CASSSPRAGVTDTQYF. The CDR3 DNA is TGTGCCAGCAGCTCCCCCCGTGCGGGGGTCACAGATACGCAGTATTTT.